Presented here are 32 T cell receptor beta chains from one specimen sequenced in a study of blood T cell repertoires in COVID-19. TCRdb keeps only in-frame clones here, not all; method: immunoSEQ multiplex PCR. The sample lists 60,000 to 80,000 clones, 80% to 90% seen once, with over 4% in the top ten. Specimen: peripheral blood. The receptor set was obtained from a human donor in a cohort sampled during active COVID-19.

The chain combines TRBV18 with TRBJ1-6; unclear D gene. Germline assignment: CDR1 KGHSH and CDR2 LQKENI. The CDR3 has 16 residues. Between the trimmed V and J ends, which lost 2 bases and 10 bases, there was a span of 18 bases. The CDR3 loop is CASSPERPGSKSPLHF. Here the CDR3 DNA reads TGTGCCAGCTCACCAGAGCGACCGGGGTCGAAGTCACCCCTCCACTTT. Combining the CDR3 with reference TRBV18 and TRBJ1-6 gives the whole variable domain NAGVMQNPRHLVRRRGQEARLRCSPMKGHSHVYWYRQLPEEGLKFMVYLQKENIIDESGMPKERFSAEFPKEGPSILRIQQVVRGDSAAYFCASSPERPGSKSPLHFGNGTRLTVT.

The chain recombines TRBV18 with TRBJ2-3; 7 positions agree with TRBD1. Germline V lookup: CDR1 KGHSH, CDR2 LQKENI. V trimming: 3 bases; J trimming: 0 bases; junction bases outside the gene matches: 9. The length of the CDR3 is 17 residues. CDR3 bases: TGTGCCAGCTCACCCCCCCGGACAGGAACTAGCACAGATACGCAGTATTTT. Protein: CASSPPRTGTSTDTQYF.

The chain carries TRBV9 and TRBJ1-3; 8 bases are shared with TRBD1. CDR3 length: 14 residues. Per germline, CDR1 SGDLS and CDR2 YYNGEE. J gave up 5 bases and V 4 bases, and 5 bases lay outside the gene matches. CDR3 protein: CASSTGTGRNTIYF. DNA of the CDR3: TGTGCCAGCAGCACGGGGACAGGAAGAAACACCATATATTTT. Combining the CDR3 with reference TRBV9 and TRBJ1-3 gives the whole variable domain DSGVTQTPKHLITATGQRVTLRCSPRSGDLSVYWYQQSLDQGLQFLIQYYNGEERAKGNILERFSAQQFPDLHSELNLSSLELGDSALYFCASSTGTGRNTIYFGEGSWLTVV.

This clone was observed a handful of times. The chain has TRBV18 and TRBJ1-3, with 7 bases that match TRBD1. The V gene's germline CDR1 is KGHSH and CDR2 LQKENI. The CDR3 spans 15 residues. V shed 6 bases, J shed 2 bases, and the junction held 7 bases outside the gene matches. CDR3 sequence: CASSSLTGAGNTIYF. CDR3 nucleotides: TGTGCCAGCTCTTCATTAACAGGGGCTGGAAACACCATATATTTT.

The chain links TRBV3-1 (or the pseudogene TRBV3-2) to TRBJ1-6; D might be TRBD1 (6 bases). Germline V gene data show CDR1 as LGHDT and CDR2 as YNNKEL (reference sequence). The CDR3 covers 14 residues. The ends were cut back, 4 bases at V and 4 bases at J, with 8 bases in the middle. CDR3 DNA sequence: TGTGCCAGCAGCCCGGACAGTTATAATTCACCCCTCCACTTT. Protein: CASSPDSYNSPLHF.

This chain uses TRBV7-2 with TRBJ1-4; D not certain. From germline, CDR1 is SGHTA and CDR2 FQGNSA. V dropped 6 bases and J dropped 4 bases, with 6 bases sitting between them. The CDR3 covers 12 residues. CDR3 nucleotide sequence: TGTGCCAGCAGATCAGTTAATGAAAAACTGTTTTTT. It translates to CASRSVNEKLFF.

V usage is TRBV19 and J usage is TRBJ1-1; D not certain. V was trimmed by 4 bases and J by 1 base, leaving 7 bases between them. Germline assignment: CDR1 LNHDA and CDR2 SQIVND (reference sequence). The CDR3 has 13 residues. The CDR3 region has the DNA TGTGCCAGTAGTAGACAAACGAACACTGAAGCTTTCTTT. Encoded protein: CASSRQTNTEAFF.

V gene TRBV5-4 combines with J gene TRBJ2-3; 10 bases match TRBD2. The junction had 9 bases not matched to a gene; V was cut back by 2 bases and J by 6 bases. Germline V CDR1 and CDR2: SGHNT, YYREEE (reference sequence). The CDR3 has 16 residues. Here the CDR3 DNA reads TGTGCCAGCAGCTTCCGTCTAGCGGGAGTATCGGATACGCAGTATTTT. Translated, it gives CASSFRLAGVSDTQYF.

This clone was recorded once. The chain recombines TRBV5-1 with TRBJ2-7, with TRBD2 identical over 8 bases. V was clipped by 0 bases and J by 0 bases; unmatched bases: 5. The germline gives CDR1 SGHRS, CDR2 YFSETQ. This CDR3 is built from 16 residues. CDR3 nucleotide sequence: TGCGCCAGCAGCTTGGGGGGACTAGGAAGCTCCTACGAGCAGTACTTC. Its translation is CASSLGGLGSSYEQYF.

This clone was seen just once. The rearrangement uses TRBV19 and TRBJ2-1; D not certain. Germline V gives CDR1 LNHDA, CDR2 SQIVND (reference sequence). The CDR3 has 9 amino acids. The germline V and J ends were trimmed by 9 bases and 7 bases, with 4 bases remaining between them. In DNA, the CDR3 is TGTGCCAGGTCTAATGAGCAGTTCTTC. Translated, it gives CARSNEQFF.

The rearrangement joins TRBV2 to TRBJ2-1, with D hard to call. CDR1 is SNHLY, CDR2 FYNNEI, per germline. The CDR3 runs to 12 residues. V was pared by 1 base and J by 11 bases, with 9 bases between. The chain's CDR3 is CASSEDISQQFF. The CDR3 DNA reads TGTGCCAGCAGTGAAGACATCAGTCAGCAGTTCTTC.

The V gene is TRBV6-2 or TRBV6-3, the J gene TRBJ1-5; 7 bases align to TRBD1. CDR1 is MNHEY, CDR2 SVGEGT, per germline. V was pared by 5 bases and J by 1 base, with 5 bases of the junction left unmatched. The CDR3 totals 15 residues. CDR3 protein: CASSGGQASNQPQHF. CDR3 nucleotide sequence: TGTGCCAGCAGTGGCGGACAGGCGAGCAATCAGCCCCAGCATTTT.

The chain carries TRBV4-3 and TRBJ1-1; D might be TRBD1 (5 bases). The V gene's germline CDR1 is LGHNA and CDR2 YSLEER. The V end was cut by 4 bases, the J end by 1 base, with 10 bases between. The CDR3 sequence is 14 residues long. In nucleotides, the CDR3 is TGCGCCAGCAGCCCCGACAGTTCGAACACTGAAGCTTTCTTT. This gives the protein CASSPDSSNTEAFF.

This clone was observed a single time. The rearrangement uses TRBV5-6 and TRBJ2-5, with TRBD1 matching 7 bases. Trimming cost V 4 bases and J 6 bases; bases outside gene matches: 9. The germline V gene has CDR1 SGHDT and CDR2 YYEEEE. The CDR3 length is 14 residues. CDR3 coding DNA: TGTGCCAGCAGCCCATACGACAGGGTCCAGACCCAGTACTTC. As protein: CASSPYDRVQTQYF.

The J gene is TRBJ2-1, the V gene TRBV6-6; D is ambiguous. The CDR3 spans 12 residues. CDR1 is MNHNY, CDR2 SVGAGI, per germline (reference sequence). Trimming shortened V by 2 bases and J by 5 bases, and 4 bases separated the two germline ends. This chain's CDR3 is CASSYPNNEQFF. The CDR3 DNA sequence: TGTGCCAGCAGTTACCCAAACAATGAGCAGTTCTTC.

This chain connects TRBV5-6 to TRBJ2-3, with 8 bases that match TRBD1. The CDR3 spans 17 residues. V lost 4 bases, J lost 6 bases, and 16 bases stayed unmatched. Germline CDR1 is SGHDT and CDR2 is YYEEEE. In nucleotides, the CDR3 is TGTGCCAGCAGCCCGGAACGTCGACAGGGGCCGAGGGATACGCAGTATTTT. Protein product: CASSPERRQGPRDTQYF.

V and J are TRBV4-3 and TRBJ2-1; D is possibly TRBD2 (6 bases). The germline V gene encodes CDR1 LGHNA and CDR2 YSLEER. This CDR3 comprises 17 residues. The V and J ends lost 1 base and 0 bases respectively, with 13 bases between them. The CDR3 region is CASSQALGGSSYNEQFF. The CDR3 nucleotides read TGCGCCAGCAGCCAAGCCTTGGGGGGAAGCTCCTACAATGAGCAGTTCTTC.

This chain uses TRBV11-2 with TRBJ2-2; 7 bases line up with TRBD1. Trimming at V came to 5 bases and at J to 0 bases, leaving 6 bases not matched to a gene. CDR1 and CDR2 (germline): SGHAT, FQNNGV. The CDR3 is 16 residues long. CDR3: CASSGRDSANTGELFF. The CDR3 bases are TGTGCCAGCAGCGGAAGGGACAGCGCGAACACCGGGGAGCTGTTTTTT.

The chain couples TRBV7-9 to TRBJ2-1; 11 nucleotides align to TRBD2. This CDR3 has 17 residues. Trimming at V came to 4 bases and at J to 0 bases, leaving 5 bases not matched to a gene. Germline CDR1 and CDR2: SEHNR and FQNEAQ (reference sequence). The CDR3 is CASSSSLAGGSYNEQFF. The CDR3 nucleotides are TGTGCCAGCAGCTCTTCCCTAGCGGGGGGCTCCTACAATGAGCAGTTCTTC.

V and J are TRBV5-1 and TRBJ1-3; 10 positions match TRBD1. Germline trimming cut 4 bases from V and 2 bases from J; bases unmatched to any gene: 9. From germline, CDR1 is SGHRS and CDR2 YFSETQ. The CDR3 sequence is 17 residues long. The CDR3 DNA reads TGCGCCAGCAGCCAATCCGGGACAGGGGTCGCTGGAAACACCATATATTTT. Protein product: CASSQSGTGVAGNTIYF.

The rearrangement uses TRBV7-9 and TRBJ2-3; 7 bases fit TRBD2. In germline, CDR1 is SEHNR, CDR2 FQNEAQ (reference sequence). The length of the CDR3 is 17 residues. V lost 2 bases, J lost 0 bases, and 8 bases stayed unmatched. The CDR3 nucleotides are TGTGCCAGCAGCTTACAGGGAGGGACCGCTAGCACAGATACGCAGTATTTT. Translating gives CASSLQGGTASTDTQYF.

This rearrangement joins TRBV7-2 to TRBJ1-4; 11 nucleotides match TRBD1. The germline gives CDR1 SGHTA, CDR2 FQGNSA. J gave up 7 bases and V 5 bases, and 6 bases lay outside the gene matches. This CDR3 region has 15 residues. The CDR3 sequence: CASSNPGQGGEKLFF. CDR3 DNA sequence: TGTGCCAGCAGCAACCCGGGACAGGGGGGTGAAAAACTGTTTTTT.

The chain links TRBV2 to TRBJ1-2; D is perhaps TRBD1 (5 bases). This CDR3 has 15 residues. The germline V gene has CDR1 SNHLY and CDR2 FYNNEI. Trimming took 3 bases from V and 0 from J, leaving 11 bases between them. In nucleotides, the CDR3 is TGTGCCAGCAGTGACACAGGAATTTCTAACTATGGCTACACCTTC. The encoded protein is CASSDTGISNYGYTF.

This rearrangement joins TRBV3-1 (or the pseudogene TRBV3-2) to TRBJ2-5, with D perhaps TRBD2 (5 bases). CDR1 and CDR2 from the germline V gene are LGHDT and YNNKEL (reference sequence). This CDR3 region has 14 residues. Trimming pared 1 base from V and 4 bases from J, leaving 10 bases between. In nucleotides, the CDR3 is TGTGCCAGCAGCCAAGGTCCGGCGGGAGAGACCCAGTACTTC. Translating gives CASSQGPAGETQYF.

This rearrangement joins TRBV10-3 to TRBJ1-5, with D hard to call. The CDR3 runs 13 residues. Germline values: CDR1 ENHRY, CDR2 SYGVKD. V was pared by 3 bases and J by 6 bases, with 9 bases between. The CDR3 here is CAISESGSQPQHF. CDR3 nucleotide sequence: TGTGCCATCAGTGAATCCGGGTCTCAGCCCCAGCATTTT.

The DNA of the CDR3 is TGTGCCAGCAGTTACTCGTTCGGACAGGGGGGGAATAATTCACCCCTCCACTTT. Translation: CASSYSFGQGGNNSPLHF. The chain carries TRBV6-2 or TRBV6-3 and TRBJ1-6; 10 positions match TRBD1. The germline V gene encodes CDR1 MNHEY and CDR2 SVGEGT. The CDR3 loop spans 18 amino acids. Trimming took 0 bases from V and 5 from J; bases not matched to a gene: 7.

V usage is TRBV6-5 and J usage is TRBJ1-1; weak D call: TRBD1 (6 bases). Trimming removed 8 bases at V and 1 base at J, with 11 bases between. The CDR3 loop spans 13 amino acids. Germline CDR1 is MNHEY and CDR2 is SVGAGI. CDR3 residues: CASGQQGNTEAFF. As DNA, the CDR3 is TGTGCCAGCGGCCAACAGGGGAACACTGAAGCTTTCTTT.

The J gene is TRBJ2-5, the V gene TRBV11-2; D is possibly TRBD2 (6 bases). CDR1 and CDR2 from the germline V gene are SGHAT and FQNNGV. The germline V and J ends were trimmed by 1 base and 5 bases, with 14 bases remaining between them. The CDR3 consists of 15 residues. The CDR3 region is CASSLGQTRGETQYF. For the CDR3, the DNA is TGTGCCAGCAGCTTAGGCCAGACGCGGGGCGAGACCCAGTACTTC.

The V call is TRBV2, the J call TRBJ2-3; D is perhaps TRBD2 (6 bases). The ends were cut back, 7 bases at V and 1 base at J, with 12 bases in the middle. From germline, CDR1 is SNHLY and CDR2 FYNNEI. This CDR3 contains 14 residues. The CDR3 protein is CASKEGGGTDTQYF. The DNA of the CDR3 is TGTGCCAGCAAGGAGGGCGGGGGCACAGATACGCAGTATTTT. The entire variable domain, with the rest obtained from reference TRBV2 and TRBJ2-3, is as follows: EPEVTQTPSHQVTQMGQEVILRCVPISNHLYFYWYRQILGQKVEFLVSFYNNEISEKSEIFDDQFSVERPDGSNFTLKIRSTKLEDSAMYFCASKEGGGTDTQYFGPGTRLTVL.

This sequence joins TRBV5-4 and TRBJ1-1; maybe TRBD1 (5 bases). Germline-derived CDR1 and CDR2 are SGHNT and YYREEE (reference sequence). The length of the CDR3 is 14 residues. The V end lost 1 base, the J end lost 8 bases, and 15 bases lay between the germline ends. CDR3: CASSLRSQGREAFF. In DNA form, the CDR3 reads TGTGCCAGCAGCTTGAGATCTCAGGGTCGGGAAGCTTTCTTT.

The J gene is TRBJ1-5, the V gene TRBV10-3; the match to TRBD1 covers 7 bases. Germline V gene sequence: CDR1 ENHRY, CDR2 SYGVKD. V trimming: 2 bases; J trimming: 7 bases; junction bases outside the gene matches: 2. The CDR3 has 13 residues. The CDR3 coding sequence is TGTGCCATCAGTGAGACAGGGGTCCAGCCCCAGCATTTT. The encoded protein is CAISETGVQPQHF.

The CDR3 sequence: CASSLDGGRVVEQYF. Here the CDR3 DNA reads TGCGCCAGCAGCTTGGATGGCGGGAGGGTAGTTGAGCAGTACTTC. V is TRBV5-1 and J is TRBJ2-7; 9 bases agree with TRBD2. There are 15 residues in the CDR3. V dropped 0 bases and J dropped 7; count of bases not matched to a gene: 8. Germline lookup yields CDR1 SGHRS and CDR2 YFSETQ.